Listed below are T cell receptor beta chains from one sample, sequenced in a study of identical twins. MiXCR, applied by TCRdb to the 5' RACE reads, yields one record per CDR3 protein. The table records 650,000 to 750,000 distinct CDR3 sequences, 20% to 25% of them present only once. The sample was also linked to a second study, of T cells expressing NK-cell markers.

Input material: PBMCs. All receptors come from a woman aged 18-35 years in good health. CDR3s include the opening cysteine and the closing phenylalanine or tryptophan. Fields, in order: V gene, J gene, clone size, D gene, CDR3 protein, CDR3 DNA. D genes are given only for firm matches. The size field is filled for only some rows; it gives once, few, many or a size class.

v_call: TRBV6-1
j_call: TRBJ2-7
clone_size: few
d_call: TRBD1
cdr3_aa: CASTTSWGQGAYEQYF
cdr3_nt: TGTGCCAGCACCACCTCCTGGGGACAGGGGGCCTACGAGCAGTACTTC

v_call: TRBV12-5
j_call: TRBJ2-2
clone_size: .
d_call: .
cdr3_aa: CASGLVFGELFF
cdr3_nt: TGTGCTAGTGGTTTGGTTTTCGGGGAGCTGTTTTTT

v_call: TRBV5-1
j_call: TRBJ2-7
clone_size: few
d_call: TRBD2
cdr3_aa: CASSLNPSGGYEQYF
cdr3_nt: TGCGCCAGCAGCTTGAACCCTAGCGGGGGCTACGAGCAGTACTTC

v_call: TRBV5-1
j_call: TRBJ2-2
clone_size: .
d_call: TRBD2
cdr3_aa: CASSSPPGRTNTGELFF
cdr3_nt: TGCGCCAGCAGCTCCCCCCCCGGGAGGACGAACACCGGGGAGCTGTTTTTT

v_call: TRBV12-3/TRBV12-4
j_call: TRBJ2-7
clone_size: few
d_call: .
cdr3_aa: CASSLYGFGAYEQYF
cdr3_nt: TGTGCCAGCAGTTTATATGGCTTTGGGGCCTACGAGCAGTACTTC

v_call: TRBV29-1
j_call: TRBJ2-1
clone_size: .
d_call: TRBD2
cdr3_aa: CSANRGRSYREEQFF
cdr3_nt: TGCAGCGCAAACCGCGGGAGGTCCTATCGTGAGGAGCAGTTCTTC

v_call: TRBV20-1
j_call: TRBJ1-5
clone_size: .
d_call: TRBD1
cdr3_aa: CSARTGGRGNQPQHF
cdr3_nt: TGCAGTGCAAGGACAGGGGGCCGGGGCAATCAGCCCCAGCATTTT

v_call: TRBV12-3/TRBV12-4
j_call: TRBJ2-1
clone_size: .
d_call: .
cdr3_aa: CASSFGPSYNEQFF
cdr3_nt: TGTGCCAGCAGTTTCGGCCCATCCTACAATGAGCAGTTCTTC

v_call: TRBV7-9
j_call: TRBJ2-3
clone_size: .
d_call: .
cdr3_aa: CASSDRAGGRTDTQYF
cdr3_nt: TGTGCCAGCAGCGACAGGGCGGGGGGCCGCACAGATACGCAGTATTTT

v_call: TRBV9
j_call: TRBJ1-1
clone_size: few
d_call: .
cdr3_aa: CASSVGLKGTEAFF
cdr3_nt: TGTGCCAGCAGCGTAGGGTTAAAGGGAACTGAAGCTTTCTTT

v_call: TRBV4-2
j_call: TRBJ2-1
clone_size: many
d_call: .
cdr3_aa: CASSQLTGNEQFF
cdr3_nt: TGTGCCAGCAGCCAGCTGACGGGCAATGAGCAGTTCTTC

v_call: TRBV9
j_call: TRBJ2-2
clone_size: few
d_call: .
cdr3_aa: CASSVDGAYTGELFF
cdr3_nt: TGTGCCAGCAGCGTAGACGGGGCATACACCGGGGAGCTGTTTTTT

v_call: TRBV7-8
j_call: TRBJ1-6
clone_size: many
d_call: .
cdr3_aa: CASSLVASPLHF
cdr3_nt: TGTGCCAGCAGCTTAGTCGCTTCACCCCTCCACTTT

v_call: TRBV20-1
j_call: TRBJ1-1
clone_size: few
d_call: .
cdr3_aa: CSALPYRLYTEAFF
cdr3_nt: TGCAGTGCTTTGCCCTACCGACTCTACACCGAAGCTTTCTTT

v_call: TRBV4-3
j_call: TRBJ2-7
clone_size: few
d_call: .
cdr3_aa: CASSQGDRDTGFYEQYF
cdr3_nt: TGCGCCAGCAGCCAAGGCGACCGGGACACCGGGTTCTACGAGCAGTACTTC

v_call: TRBV6-1
j_call: TRBJ1-2
clone_size: many
d_call: .
cdr3_aa: CASSEVGYGYTF
cdr3_nt: TGTGCCAGCAGTGAAGTGGGGTATGGCTACACCTTC

v_call: TRBV29-1
j_call: TRBJ1-2
clone_size: few
d_call: .
cdr3_aa: CSVERRGYGYTF
cdr3_nt: TGCAGCGTTGAACGACGGGGATATGGCTACACCTTC

v_call: TRBV10-1
j_call: TRBJ2-5
clone_size: .
d_call: .
cdr3_aa: CASSGIEAQETQYF
cdr3_nt: TGCGCCAGCAGTGGGATAGAGGCCCAAGAGACCCAGTACTTC

v_call: TRBV12-3/TRBV12-4
j_call: TRBJ1-2
clone_size: few
d_call: .
cdr3_aa: CASARLQGHGYTF
cdr3_nt: TGTGCCAGCGCCCGATTACAGGGACATGGCTACACCTTC

v_call: TRBV20-1
j_call: TRBJ2-1
clone_size: many
d_call: .
cdr3_aa: CSADRYNEQFF
cdr3_nt: TGCAGTGCAGACAGGTACAATGAGCAGTTCTTC

v_call: TRBV9
j_call: TRBJ2-7
clone_size: .
d_call: .
cdr3_aa: CASSVSGGDTYEQYF
cdr3_nt: TGTGCCAGCAGCGTCTCCGGGGGAGACACCTACGAGCAGTACTTC

v_call: TRBV5-1
j_call: TRBJ2-1
clone_size: few
d_call: .
cdr3_aa: CASSFRSGYNEQFF
cdr3_nt: TGCGCCAGCAGCTTTCGGAGCGGGTACAATGAGCAGTTCTTC

v_call: TRBV9
j_call: TRBJ2-5
clone_size: .
d_call: .
cdr3_aa: CASSENREETQYF
cdr3_nt: TGTGCCAGCAGCGAGAATAGGGAAGAGACCCAGTACTTC

v_call: TRBV12-3/TRBV12-4
j_call: TRBJ2-3
clone_size: few
d_call: TRBD2
cdr3_aa: CASSNSGRRIDTQYF
cdr3_nt: TGTGCCAGCAGCAATAGCGGGAGGCGGATAGATACGCAGTATTTT

v_call: TRBV5-1
j_call: TRBJ1-5
clone_size: .
d_call: .
cdr3_aa: CASSRAPTEGLRQPQHF
cdr3_nt: TGCGCCAGCAGCCGAGCTCCCACAGAAGGGTTACGTCAGCCCCAGCATTTT

v_call: TRBV20-1
j_call: TRBJ2-7
clone_size: .
d_call: TRBD1
cdr3_aa: CSATGTGLNRVYF
cdr3_nt: TGCAGTGCTACCGGGACAGGGTTAAATCGAGTTTACTTC

v_call: TRBV7-2
j_call: TRBJ1-3
clone_size: few
d_call: .
cdr3_aa: CASSLGRHSGNTIYF
cdr3_nt: TGTGCCAGCAGCTTAGGAAGGCACTCTGGAAACACCATATATTTT

v_call: TRBV12-3/TRBV12-4
j_call: TRBJ2-4
clone_size: many
d_call: .
cdr3_aa: CASLQQRAKNIQYF
cdr3_nt: TGTGCCAGTCTACAACAGAGAGCCAAAAACATTCAGTACTTC

v_call: TRBV29-1
j_call: TRBJ2-2
clone_size: many
d_call: TRBD2
cdr3_aa: CSTGPGGRTGELFF
cdr3_nt: TGCAGCACCGGCCCGGGGGGGAGAACCGGGGAGCTGTTTTTT

v_call: TRBV20-1
j_call: TRBJ1-2
clone_size: many
d_call: .
cdr3_aa: CSAREAPGLRYGYTF
cdr3_nt: TGCAGTGCTAGAGAAGCCCCGGGACTCCGTTATGGCTACACCTTC

v_call: TRBV12-5
j_call: TRBJ2-3
clone_size: few
d_call: .
cdr3_aa: CASGFRDRGTDTQYF
cdr3_nt: TGTGCTAGTGGTTTCCGAGACAGAGGCACAGATACGCAGTATTTT

v_call: TRBV5-1
j_call: TRBJ2-1
clone_size: .
d_call: TRBD2
cdr3_aa: CASSSGGAGIEQFF
cdr3_nt: TGCGCCAGCAGTAGCGGGGGGGCCGGTATTGAGCAGTTCTTC

v_call: TRBV20-1
j_call: TRBJ2-3
clone_size: .
d_call: TRBD2
cdr3_aa: CSAHLAGEGDTQYF
cdr3_nt: TGCAGTGCCCACTTAGCGGGAGAGGGAGATACGCAGTATTTT

v_call: TRBV7-9
j_call: TRBJ1-1
clone_size: many
d_call: .
cdr3_aa: CASSLRRVPSEAFF
cdr3_nt: TGTGCCAGCAGCTTACGACGGGTCCCCTCTGAAGCTTTCTTT

v_call: TRBV11-2
j_call: TRBJ1-1
clone_size: few
d_call: .
cdr3_aa: CASSFALMNTEAFF
cdr3_nt: TGTGCCAGCAGCTTTGCGCTAATGAACACTGAAGCTTTCTTT

v_call: TRBV5-1
j_call: TRBJ2-2
clone_size: .
d_call: TRBD2
cdr3_aa: CASNFLAGNTGELFF
cdr3_nt: TGCGCCAGCAACTTCCTAGCGGGGAACACCGGGGAGCTGTTTTTT

v_call: TRBV6-1
j_call: TRBJ1-1
clone_size: .
d_call: .
cdr3_aa: CASRTFGTRNTEAFF
cdr3_nt: TGTGCCAGCAGAACCTTCGGGACACGGAACACTGAAGCTTTCTTT

v_call: TRBV12-3/TRBV12-4
j_call: TRBJ2-7
clone_size: many
d_call: .
cdr3_aa: CASSLQGGHYEQYF
cdr3_nt: TGTGCCAGCAGTTTGCAGGGGGGCCACTACGAGCAGTACTTC

v_call: TRBV4-3
j_call: TRBJ2-2
clone_size: few
d_call: .
cdr3_aa: CASSQDLGQGELFF
cdr3_nt: TGCGCCAGCAGCCAAGATTTGGGCCAAGGGGAGCTGTTTTTT

v_call: TRBV30
j_call: TRBJ1-1
clone_size: .
d_call: TRBD1
cdr3_aa: CACDRVGTEAFF
cdr3_nt: TGTGCCTGCGACAGGGTTGGAACTGAAGCTTTCTTT

v_call: TRBV15
j_call: TRBJ2-7
clone_size: few
d_call: .
cdr3_aa: CATSRDLWTAITSSYEQYF
cdr3_nt: TGTGCCACCAGCAGAGATTTATGGACAGCTATCACCAGCTCCTACGAGCAGTACTTC

v_call: TRBV10-3
j_call: TRBJ2-1
clone_size: .
d_call: .
cdr3_aa: CAISVGTLDEQFF
cdr3_nt: TGTGCCATCAGTGTGGGTACCTTGGATGAGCAGTTCTTC

v_call: TRBV10-1
j_call: TRBJ2-2
clone_size: .
d_call: TRBD2
cdr3_aa: CASSRREAGTGELFF
cdr3_nt: TGCGCCAGCAGTCGACGGGAGGCTGGCACCGGGGAGCTGTTTTTT

v_call: TRBV20-1
j_call: TRBJ2-1
clone_size: .
d_call: .
cdr3_aa: CSATILTSAYNEQFF
cdr3_nt: TGCAGTGCTACTATCCTTACCTCGGCCTACAATGAGCAGTTCTTC

v_call: TRBV7-2
j_call: TRBJ2-7
clone_size: few
d_call: .
cdr3_aa: CASSRDQSYEQYF
cdr3_nt: TGTGCCAGCAGCCGGGACCAGTCCTACGAGCAGTACTTC

v_call: TRBV12-3/TRBV12-4
j_call: TRBJ2-4
clone_size: .
d_call: .
cdr3_aa: CASSFNIQYF
cdr3_nt: TGTGCCAGCAGTTTTAACATTCAGTACTTC

v_call: TRBV12-3/TRBV12-4
j_call: TRBJ2-5
clone_size: many
d_call: TRBD2
cdr3_aa: CASTRGGDQETQYF
cdr3_nt: TGTGCCAGCACTCGGGGGGGCGACCAAGAGACCCAGTACTTC

v_call: TRBV24-1
j_call: TRBJ2-1
clone_size: few
d_call: TRBD2
cdr3_aa: CATSDLGRGGDNEQFF
cdr3_nt: TGTGCCACCAGTGATTTGGGGCGGGGGGGTGACAATGAGCAGTTCTTC

v_call: TRBV12-3/TRBV12-4
j_call: TRBJ1-1
clone_size: many
d_call: .
cdr3_aa: CASSPRARNTEAFF
cdr3_nt: TGTGCCAGCAGTCCTCGGGCCAGGAACACTGAAGCTTTCTTT

v_call: TRBV10-3
j_call: TRBJ2-3
clone_size: few
d_call: .
cdr3_aa: CAIQGRPSGTDTQYF
cdr3_nt: TGTGCCATCCAAGGGCGGCCTAGCGGCACAGATACGCAGTATTTT

v_call: TRBV7-2
j_call: TRBJ2-2
clone_size: .
d_call: .
cdr3_aa: CASSQAVGGTGELFF
cdr3_nt: TGTGCCAGCAGCCAAGCCGTAGGGGGCACCGGGGAGCTGTTTTTT

v_call: TRBV30
j_call: TRBJ2-3
clone_size: few
d_call: .
cdr3_aa: CAWSSRADTQYF
cdr3_nt: TGTGCCTGGAGTTCTAGGGCAGATACGCAGTATTTT

v_call: TRBV9
j_call: TRBJ2-7
clone_size: .
d_call: .
cdr3_aa: CASSVGSGTPSF
cdr3_nt: .

v_call: TRBV10-3
j_call: TRBJ2-1
clone_size: .
d_call: TRBD2
cdr3_aa: CAISGLAGESYNEQFF
cdr3_nt: TGTGCCATCAGTGGACTAGCGGGAGAGAGCTACAATGAGCAGTTCTTC

v_call: TRBV5-1
j_call: TRBJ2-7
clone_size: few
d_call: TRBD1
cdr3_aa: CASSSTGSELSEQYF
cdr3_nt: TGCGCCAGCAGCTCGACAGGGTCGGAGCTCAGCGAGCAGTACTTC

v_call: TRBV20-1
j_call: TRBJ1-1
clone_size: few
d_call: .
cdr3_aa: CSARTSGGLNTEAFF
cdr3_nt: TGCAGTGCTAGGACTTCGGGGGGACTGAACACTGAAGCTTTCTTT

v_call: TRBV20-1
j_call: TRBJ1-1
clone_size: few
d_call: .
cdr3_aa: CSARQGTQNTEAFF
cdr3_nt: TGCAGTGCTAGACAGGGTACTCAGAACACTGAAGCTTTCTTT

v_call: TRBV19
j_call: TRBJ2-1
clone_size: .
d_call: TRBD2
cdr3_aa: CASSNILAGSYNEQFF
cdr3_nt: TGTGCCAGTAGTAATATCCTAGCGGGGAGCTACAATGAGCAGTTCTTC

v_call: TRBV9
j_call: TRBJ2-5
clone_size: few
d_call: TRBD2
cdr3_aa: CASSVSPAGAKEETQYF
cdr3_nt: TGTGCCAGCAGCGTGTCCCCAGCGGGAGCGAAGGAGGAGACCCAGTACTTC